This TCR beta chain was recorded in a study of cytomegalovirus exposure and HLA in healthy donors. For this clone: Its target is unknown.

Study findings and constraints: In a later analysis, an Asian-associated ancestry cluster reportedly showed fewer N-insertions than the roughly 730-donor mean.

Primers for the PCR totalled 60 Vbeta and 13 Jbeta. Generated by immunoSEQ multiplex PCR, the TCRdb table keeps only in-frame clones and is missing some. Its table records around 84,000 clones. Germline V gene data show CDR1 as SEHNR and CDR2 as FQNEAQ (reference sequence). With V trimmed by 1 base and J by 4 bases, 5 bases remained unmatched. CDR3 length: 15 residues. This sequence was found in a man aged 25-45 years in good health and CMV-seronegative. Sequenced material: PBMCs. V gene TRBV7-9 combines with J gene TRBJ1-2; TRBD1 matches 8 bases. The CDR3, as DNA: TGTGCCAGCAGCTTAGTCTCAGGGGGCAGCTATGGCTACACCTTC. The encoded protein is CASSLVSGGSYGYTF. Filled out from reference TRBV7-9 and TRBJ1-2, the complete variable domain reads DTGVSQNPRHKITKRGQNVTFRCDPISEHNRLYWYRQTLGQGPEFLTYFQNEAQLEKSRLLSDRFSAERPKGSFSTLEIQRTEQGDSAMYLCASSLVSGGSYGYTFGSGTRLTVV.